A single sample gave rise to the 5 T cell receptor beta chains below, sequenced in a study of shared clonotypes between healthy human individuals. Sequencing used immunoSEQ multiplex PCR; TCRdb keeps in-frame clones, though not all of them. The sample includes about 1.5 million clones, roughly 95% of them seen just once. The source material was naive CD4+ T cells sorted from blood. Subset indicated: CD45RA+ positively selected. These receptor sequences come from a man aged 25 to 45 in good health.

This chain links TRBV27 with TRBJ2-2; D gene ambiguous. Germline assignment: CDR1 MNHEY and CDR2 SMNVEV (reference sequence). The CDR3 covers 13 residues. V lost 2 bases to trimming and J lost 0 bases, with 1 base between them. CDR3 bases: TGTGCCAGCAGTTTACCGAACACCGGGGAGCTGTTTTTT. Its protein is CASSLPNTGELFF.

V usage is TRBV6-5 and J usage is TRBJ1-2, with 7 bases aligning to TRBD1. The germline gives CDR1 MNHEY, CDR2 SVGAGI. V shed 6 bases, J shed 8 bases, and the junction held 9 bases outside the gene matches. This CDR3 comprises 13 residues. The CDR3 DNA is TGTGCCAGCAGGAGACAGGGAAATAGCGGCTACACCTTC. Translation: CASRRQGNSGYTF.

The rearrangement uses TRBV27 and TRBJ1-5; D unclear. Deletions cut 5 bases from V and 9 bases from J, with 17 bases between. From germline, CDR1 is MNHEY and CDR2 SMNVEV (reference sequence). The CDR3 has 14 amino acids. In DNA form, the CDR3 reads TGTGCCAGCAGTCCTAGATTGGCTGCTCGGCCCCAGCATTTT. Amino acid sequence: CASSPRLAARPQHF.

This chain uses TRBV11-3 with TRBJ2-1; 7 bases match TRBD2. V lost 5 bases and J lost 3; bases outside the gene matches: 4. The CDR3 is 14 residues long. Germline CDR1 is SGHNT and CDR2 is YENEEA. CDR3 amino acids: CASSPGGIYNEQFF. The DNA for the CDR3 is TGTGCCAGCAGCCCCGGGGGGATCTACAATGAGCAGTTCTTC.

The CDR3 region has the DNA TGTGCCAGCAGTTTATTTATGCGGGAGGGCGGATACAATGAGCAGTTCTTC. Its protein is CASSLFMREGGYNEQFF. This chain joins TRBV27 and TRBJ2-1, with 9 positions matching TRBD2. The CDR3 length is 17 residues. Germline V gene data show CDR1 as MNHEY and CDR2 as SMNVEV (reference sequence). V gave up 1 base and J gave up 4 bases; unmatched junction bases: 8.